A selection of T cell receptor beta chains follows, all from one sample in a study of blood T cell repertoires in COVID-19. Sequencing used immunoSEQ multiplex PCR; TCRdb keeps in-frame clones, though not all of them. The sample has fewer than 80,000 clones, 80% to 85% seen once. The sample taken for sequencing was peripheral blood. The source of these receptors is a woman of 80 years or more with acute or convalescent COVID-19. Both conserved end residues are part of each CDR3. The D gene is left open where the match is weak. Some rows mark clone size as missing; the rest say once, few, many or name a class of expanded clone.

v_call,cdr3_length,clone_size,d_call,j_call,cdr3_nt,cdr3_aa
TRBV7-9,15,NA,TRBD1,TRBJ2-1,TGTGCCAGCAGCTTAGGCGGGACAGGGTTGAATGAGCAGTTCTTC,CASSLGGTGLNEQFF
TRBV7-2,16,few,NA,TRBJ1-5,TGTGCCAGCAGCTTCGAGCGCTCCAGGGGAAATCAGCCCCAGCATTTT,CASSFERSRGNQPQHF
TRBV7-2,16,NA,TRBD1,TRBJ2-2,TGTGCCAGCAGCTTAGTAGGGACAGGGGTCACCGGGGAGCTGTTTTTT,CASSLVGTGVTGELFF
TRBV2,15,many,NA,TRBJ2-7,TGTGCCAGCAGTGAATGGGCGAAGAGCTCCTACGAGCAGTACTTC,CASSEWAKSSYEQYF
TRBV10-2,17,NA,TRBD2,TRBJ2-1,TGCGCCAGCAGAGCGGACGGGGGGGCTTTCACGGACAATGAGCAGTTCTTC,CASRADGGAFTDNEQFF
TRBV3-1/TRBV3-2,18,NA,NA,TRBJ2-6,TGTGCCAGCAGCCCGAGGTCCCTCGCCGGGGTCGGGGCCAACGTCCTGACTTTC,CASSPRSLAGVGANVLTF
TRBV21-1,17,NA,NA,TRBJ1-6,TGTGCCCCACGCATATCCAGGGAAGGGTCCTATAATTCACCCCTCCACTTT,CAPRISREGSYNSPLHF
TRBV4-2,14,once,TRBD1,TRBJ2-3,TGTGCCAGCAGCCGCAACAGGGGAACAGATACGCAGTATTTT,CASSRNRGTDTQYF
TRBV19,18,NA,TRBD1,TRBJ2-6,TGTGCCAGTAGTTCCCGACAGGGGAGATTCTCTGGGGCCAACGTCCTGACTTTC,CASSSRQGRFSGANVLTF
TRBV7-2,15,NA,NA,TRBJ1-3,TGTGCCAGCAGCTTCGGGGGGTCCTCTGGAAACACCATATATTTT,CASSFGGSSGNTIYF
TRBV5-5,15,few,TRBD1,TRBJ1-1,TGTGCCAGCAGCTTGATTGGACAGGGGATGACTGAAGCTTTCTTT,CASSLIGQGMTEAFF
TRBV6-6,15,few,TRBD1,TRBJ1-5,TGTGCCAGCAGAGAGACAGGGGCAATCAATCAGCCCCAGCATTTT,CASRETGAINQPQHF
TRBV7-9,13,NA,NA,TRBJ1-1,TGTGCCAGCAGCTCGGGAAAGAACACTGAAGCTTTCTTT,CASSSGKNTEAFF
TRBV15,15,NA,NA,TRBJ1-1,TGTGCCACCAGCAGAGATTGGGGGGGAGTGATTGAAGCTTTCTTT,CATSRDWGGVIEAFF
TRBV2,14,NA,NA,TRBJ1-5,TGTGCCAGCAGCGGGGATTATAGCAATCAGCCCCAGCATTTT,CASSGDYSNQPQHF
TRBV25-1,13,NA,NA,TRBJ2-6,TGTGCCAGCAGTTATTCGGGGGCCAACGTCCTGACTTTC,CASSYSGANVLTF
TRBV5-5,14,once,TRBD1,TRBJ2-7,TGTGCCAGCAGCCGGACAGGGGGGTCCTACGAGCAGTACTTC,CASSRTGGSYEQYF
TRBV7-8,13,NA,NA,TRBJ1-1,TGTGCCAGCAGCAAACGGGTGAACACTGAAGCTTTCTTT,CASSKRVNTEAFF
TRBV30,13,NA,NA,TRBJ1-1,TGTGCCTGGAGCGATTCCGGGATCGGGTGGGCTTTCTTT,CAWSDSGIGWAFF
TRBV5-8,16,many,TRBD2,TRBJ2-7,TGTGCCAGCAGCGCCTCTATGCGGGGGGGCAACTACGAGCAGTACTTC,CASSASMRGGNYEQYF
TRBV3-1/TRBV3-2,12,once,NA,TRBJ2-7,TGTGCCAGCAGCCAAGATTCAAGGGGTCTTTACTTC,CASSQDSRGLYF
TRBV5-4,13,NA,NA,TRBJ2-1,TGTGCCAGCAGCCCCGACGGGTACAATGAGCAGTTCTTC,CASSPDGYNEQFF
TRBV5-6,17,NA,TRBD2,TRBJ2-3,TGTGCCAGCAGCTTGGCCCTAGCGGGGGGAAGCACAGATACGCAGTATTTT,CASSLALAGGSTDTQYF
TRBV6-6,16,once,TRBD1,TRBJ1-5,TGTGCCAGCAGTTACTCGAGGGGGCGAGGCAATCAGCCCCAGCATTTT,CASSYSRGRGNQPQHF
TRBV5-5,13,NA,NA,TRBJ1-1,TGTGCCAGCAGCTTGGCAGGGAACGTTCCGGCTTTCTTT,CASSLAGNVPAFF
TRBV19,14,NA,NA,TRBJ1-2,TGTGCCAGTAGTATACAACGGGAGGGTTATGGCTACACCTTC,CASSIQREGYGYTF
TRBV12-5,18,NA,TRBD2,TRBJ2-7,TGTGCTAGTGGTTTGGTACGCAGCGGAGCGGGGGCTGACTACGAGCAGTACTTC,CASGLVRSGAGADYEQYF
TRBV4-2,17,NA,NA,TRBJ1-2,TGTGCCAGCAGCCAAGGCGGACTAGCGGGGGCGAACTATGGCTACACCTTC,CASSQGGLAGANYGYTF
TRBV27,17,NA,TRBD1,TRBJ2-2,TGTGCCAGCAGTCTGACAGGGTTCAGTTTGGTTTCCGGGGAGCTGTTTTTT,CASSLTGFSLVSGELFF
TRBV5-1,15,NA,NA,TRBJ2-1,TGCGCCAGCAGCTTGGGTGACCGCGGGTACAATGAGCAGTTCTTC,CASSLGDRGYNEQFF
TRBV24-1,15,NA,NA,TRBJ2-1,TGTGCCACCAGTGATGGAGCGCCGAACTACAATGAGCAGTTCTTC,CATSDGAPNYNEQFF
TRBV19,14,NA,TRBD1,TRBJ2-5,TGTGCCAGTAGTATAGGGTACAGGGGAGAGACCCAGTACTTC,CASSIGYRGETQYF
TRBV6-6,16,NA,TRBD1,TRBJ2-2,TGTGCCAGCAGTGTACAGGGGGCACGGGATGGCGGGGAGCTGTTTTTT,CASSVQGARDGGELFF
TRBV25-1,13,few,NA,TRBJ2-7,TGTGCCAGCAGGCCCCAGGGGTCCTACGAGCAGTACTTC,CASRPQGSYEQYF
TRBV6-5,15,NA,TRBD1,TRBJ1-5,TGTGCCAGCAGTCATGGGGACAGGGGGGATCAGCCCCAGCATTTT,CASSHGDRGDQPQHF
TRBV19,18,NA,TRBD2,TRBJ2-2,TGTGCCACCGACCAGGGACTAGCGGGGGGGCCGAGTACCGGGGAGCTGTTTTTT,CATDQGLAGGPSTGELFF
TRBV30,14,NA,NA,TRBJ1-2,TGTGCCTGGAACGGTCGCATCAGACAGGCTGGCTACACCTTC,CAWNGRIRQAGYTF
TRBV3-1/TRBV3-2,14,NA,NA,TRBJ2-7,TGTGCCAGCAGTCCGACTGTTAGCTCCTACGAGCAGTACTTC,CASSPTVSSYEQYF
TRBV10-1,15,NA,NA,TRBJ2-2,TGCGCCAGCCCCCCCCAAGGGGCGCTCACCGGGGAGCTGTTTTTT,CASPPQGALTGELFF
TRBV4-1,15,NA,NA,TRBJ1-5,TGCGCCAGCAGCCAAGTACAGGCCCTAGACCAGCCCCAGCATTTT,CASSQVQALDQPQHF
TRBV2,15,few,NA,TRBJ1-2,TGTGCCAGCAGTGAAGCGGTCAGGGTCGGCTATGGCTACACCTTC,CASSEAVRVGYGYTF
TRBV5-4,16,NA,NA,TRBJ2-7,TGTGCCAGCAGCACCCTTGAGGAATCTGGATCCTACGAGCAGTACTTC,CASSTLEESGSYEQYF
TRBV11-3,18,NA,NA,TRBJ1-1,TGTGCCAGCAGTTTAGGTCATCTTTGCCCGTGTACGGACACTGAAGCTTTCTTT,CASSLGHLCPCTDTEAFF
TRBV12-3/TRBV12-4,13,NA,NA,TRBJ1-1,TGTGCCAGCAGGGGGGGGGCTGTCGGTGAAGCTTTCTTT,CASRGGAVGEAFF
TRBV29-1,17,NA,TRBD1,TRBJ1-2,TGCAGCGCCATGACAACAGGGGAAAACTCTTTAGGCTATGGCTACACCTTC,CSAMTTGENSLGYGYTF
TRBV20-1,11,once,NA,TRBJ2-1,TGCAGTGCTAGAGACGGAGGTGAGCAGTTCTTC,CSARDGGEQFF
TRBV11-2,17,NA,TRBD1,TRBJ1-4,TGTGCCAGCAGCCCCTCTCGACAGGGCTTGTGGGATGAAAAACTGTTTTTT,CASSPSRQGLWDEKLFF
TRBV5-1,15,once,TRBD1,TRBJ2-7,TGCGCCAGCAGCTTGGGGGACAGCGCAACCTACGAGCAGTACTTC,CASSLGDSATYEQYF
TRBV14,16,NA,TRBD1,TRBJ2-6,TGTGCCAGCAGTCCCAGGGGGCAGTCAGGGGCCAACGTCCTGACTTTC,CASSPRGQSGANVLTF
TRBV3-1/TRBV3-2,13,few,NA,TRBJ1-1,TGTGCCAGCAGCCGAGGAGCGAACACTGAAGCTTTCTTT,CASSRGANTEAFF
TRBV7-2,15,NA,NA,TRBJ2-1,TGTGCCAGCGATAGGGGGTTAGCTACTAGTAATGAGCAGTTCTTC,CASDRGLATSNEQFF
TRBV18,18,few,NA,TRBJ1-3,TGTGCCAGCTCACCTCCAGGGGTCGGCAGGCACTCTGGAAACACCATATATTTT,CASSPPGVGRHSGNTIYF
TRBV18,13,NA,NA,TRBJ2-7,TGTGCCAGCTCACCCCGGACAGTTTACGAGCAGTACTTC,CASSPRTVYEQYF
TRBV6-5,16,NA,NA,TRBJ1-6,TGTGCCAGCAGTTACGGGCAGAACAGGAGGGATTCACCCCTCCACTTT,CASSYGQNRRDSPLHF